A selection of T cell receptor beta chains follows, all from one sample in a study of human T cells and chemical hapten exposure. TCRdb recomputed calls from the RACE reads with MiXCR, one row per CDR3 protein. This table has tens of thousands of distinct CDR3 sequences, about a tenth appearing once. The specimen was whole blood, collected in connection with sensitization to the hapten diphenylcyclopropenone (DPC). These TCRs come from a woman aged 50 to 65 with alopecia areata. Some clones in this sample may be carry-over from other donors' samples. The CDR3 runs from the conserved cysteine through the conserved F or W. Each record gives: D gene, J gene, V gene, clone size, CDR3 protein, CDR3 DNA. D genes are given only for firm matches. Rows give clone size only sometimes, using once, few, many, or a class for an expanded clone.

TRBD2 TRBJ2-5 TRBV5-4 - CASSSRLAGGRETQYF TGTGCCAGCAGCTCCAGACTAGCGGGAGGGAGGGAGACCCAGTACTTC
TRBD1 TRBJ1-2 TRBV9 many CASSVGGQVYGYTF TGTGCCAGCAGCGTAGGGGGACAGGTCTATGGCTACACCTTC
TRBD2 TRBJ2-1 TRBV28 few CASSTRLASNEQFF TGTGCCAGCAGTACACGACTAGCGAGCAATGAGCAGTTCTTC
TRBD1 TRBJ2-6 TRBV18 - CASSPLETGGSGANVLTF TGTGCCAGCTCACCTTTAGAGACAGGGGGATCAGGGGCCAACGTCCTGACTTTC
- TRBJ2-5 TRBV29-1 few CSVDTSQTQYF TGCAGCGTTGATACATCCCAGACCCAGTACTTC
- TRBJ2-3 TRBV12-5 - CASGLAGAHTQYF TGTGCTAGTGGTTTGGCGGGAGCTCATACGCAGTATTTT
TRBD2 TRBJ2-1 TRBV5-1 many CASSLGEREGEQFF TGCGCCAGCAGCTTAGGGGAGCGGGAGGGTGAGCAGTTCTTC
- TRBJ2-5 TRBV3-1 - CASSSLAHETQYF TGTGCCAGCAGTTCTCTGGCGCACGAGACCCAGTACTTC
- TRBJ2-1 TRBV20-1 few CSAIPSVGVDEQFF TGCAGTGCTATACCTAGCGTGGGGGTCGATGAGCAGTTCTTC
- TRBJ2-3 TRBV4-1 few CASSQERGLSTDTQYF TGCGCCAGCAGCCAAGAGCGGGGGCTAAGCACAGATACGCAGTATTTT